Given below is one T cell receptor beta chain in context. Its antigen is unknown. The CDR3 spans 16 residues, from the cysteine through the phenylalanine. Only the CDR3 portion is preserved as DNA: 48 bases, with reading frame beginning at the first base. The germline V gene yields SGHRS for CDR1 and YFSETQ for CDR2. The V end gives up 0 bases and the J end 5 bases, leaving 6 bases in the junction not matched to a gene. The receptor library was made with the immunoSEQ multiplex PCR assay. A mixture of 60 forward primers for TCR Vbeta segments and 13 reverse primers for TCR Jbeta segments was used in the multiplex PCR. The CDR3 region of rearranged TCR beta genes was amplified from genomic DNA by a multiplex PCR assay. The Illumina HiSeq System was used to sequence the amplified TCR beta libraries as 87-base-pair reads. The authors' pipeline ran thus. A later analysis counted tens of millions of unique TCR beta chains across the 500 to 850 repertoires, and 9 million to 14 million of these chains were shared by at least two donors. A nearest-neighbor algorithm error-corrected the raw reads and collapsed the reads into unique sequences, merging closely related sequences to remove PCR and sequencing errors. To assign V, D and J gene segments, CDR3 sequences were aligned to IMGT reference sequences. For a sequence to be retained, a match of at least six nucleotides to both a V gene segment and a J gene segment was required. Rearrangements were classified as productive when the CDR3 lacked stop codons and remained in frame with V and J, and all other rearrangements were classified as non-productive. CDR3 was defined by IMGT convention, running from the second conserved V-encoded cysteine to the conserved J-encoded phenylalanine. In an earlier analysis of approximately 500 of the donors, sequences lacking an unambiguous match to a single V gene segment were excluded. In an earlier analysis of about 590 of the donors, a V segment was called functional when productive rearrangements were above 56.7%, and segregating when the standard deviation between donors exceeded 5%. A statistical classification framework was built for diagnosing cytomegalovirus status from the catalog of TCR beta chain sequences. In a later analysis, V and J genes were assigned by comparing TCR nucleotide sequences against IMGT/GENE-DB human TR gene sequences. In a later analysis, CDR3 sequences and most-parsimonious VDJ recombination scenarios were assigned using the TCRdist pipeline. In a later analysis, every TCR beta chain was defined by the combination of its CDR3 amino acid sequence and its V-gene family, and reads without a unique V-gene family were dropped. In a later analysis, 450 to 600 highly shared, low-generation-probability nucleotide sequences were removed to address suspected cross-contamination and a sequencing artifact. In a later analysis, a clonal expansion index was calculated for each public chain from normalized within-repertoire ranks of inferred template counts. A later analysis computed generation probabilities with a VDJ recombination model fitted to out-of-frame rearrangements, and checked the results against IGoR. In a later analysis, TCR-TCR, TCR-HLA and TCR-CMV co-occurrence was scored with hypergeometric tests, and a repertoire-size bias correction was applied to TCR pairs. To estimate false discovery rates, a later analysis permuted the HLA or CMV assignments 20 times. In a later analysis, co-occurring TCRs were grouped using DBSCAN, and TCRdist sequence similarity was added for clustering within HLA-allele-positive subsets. For co-occurrence clustering, repertoires with fewer than 30,000 or more than 120,000 public chains were excluded, along with a handful of repertoires with anomalous nucleotide sharing. TCRdb holds this immuneACCESS table with in-frame rearrangements only. Some clones are missing; in checked studies, unresolved V genes explain under half, and the rest has no known cause. V, J and clone size are those of that table, while D and trimming were read from the DNA. This sample's clone table shows about 130,000 clones. The top ten hold roughly 0.94% of the sample.

The cohort was made up of 666 healthy bone marrow donors. At the time of sampling, all cohort members were nominally healthy, though unrecorded immune exposures were likely present. The donor tested CMV seronegative and was one of the 352 seronegative cohort members. A peripheral blood sample was collected from each donor, and TCR beta sequencing was performed on peripheral blood mononuclear cells. Genomic DNA extraction from the blood cell samples was performed with the Qiagen DNeasy Blood Extraction Kit. This entry comes from a study of cytomegalovirus exposure and HLA in healthy donors listed by TCRdb under 2017. Looking at the study overall: In an earlier analysis of under 750 of the donors, less than 350 Gb of sequence data and 100 million or so unique TCR beta sequences from 180 million or so T cells were reported. Rather than using new phenotypic data, the later analysis identified candidate immune exposures from TCR beta sequences and from how often those sequences occurred across donors. A later analysis re-examined previously published TCR beta repertoires from several hundred donors and added high-resolution HLA genotyping to investigate patterns of TCR occurrence. Both class I and class II loci were covered by HLA typing, at four-digit resolution. An earlier analysis of 587 of the donors applied high-throughput TCR beta sequencing to assess whether each TCR beta V gene segment acted as functional or pseudogenic. The study aimed to test whether signatures of past pathogen exposure could be identified by cataloging public T cell receptors. Typing coverage differed by locus: A, B, C, DRB1 and DQB1 were typed in about 620-630 donors, DQA1 in about 560, DPA1 in approximately 610, and DPB1 in 400 to 480. Using immunosequencing, the study profiled T cell repertoires from approximately 700 subjects and related those repertoires to cytomegalovirus serostatus. All discovery cohort repertoires had been generated on a single sequencing platform. In a later genetic analysis, genome-wide SNP genotypes for about 65% of the roughly 670 donors were used, and that subset was treated as a discovery cohort. Because of strong linkage in the cohort, roughly five DR-DQ haplotypes were treated as single units for association and clustering. Of the roughly 400 genotyped donors, roughly 80% fell in the genetic ancestry cluster associated with self-reported Caucasian donors. Along with the 666-subject first cohort, a separate validation cohort of over a hundred different subjects was used. Donor age, sex, ethnicity and CMV serostatus were compiled alongside the repertoire data. Roughly 300 gigabases of sequencing data and 70 million to 100 million unique TCR sequences were included in an early release covering over 600 HLA-typed donors. On average, 235,054 unique TCR beta nucleotide sequences were sequenced per donor among a few hundred genotyped donors of the cohort, with roughly 18% of those sequences being non-productive. To predict cytomegalovirus infection status, the study combined high-throughput TCR immunosequencing, statistical association of individual TCRs with disease status, and machine learning.

Overall study outcomes, separate from this receptor: About 17 rarely observed V segments, including chromosome 9 orphons, were excluded from the earlier analysis of a few hundred of the donors because counts were too low. Most TCR sequences were observed very rarely across donors, whereas some public TCRs were present in many individuals. A cluster of highly shared sequence variants was judged likely to be a technical artifact of the sequencing pipeline. A later analysis reported that several top co-occurrence clusters appeared linked to parvovirus B19, influenza, CMV and Epstein-Barr virus. In vitro tests confirmed that three of the cytomegalovirus-associated TCR beta chains recognize cytomegalovirus antigens. Compared with equally common non-associated chains, HLA-associated TCR beta chains in a later analysis were more clonally expanded and had lower generation probabilities. When HLA alleles, especially DR and DQ, strongly co-occurred, attributing TCR associations to individual alleles was difficult. Specific HLA alleles were associated with more than 15,000 TCR beta sequences at a false discovery rate of 0.05 in a later analysis. A further reported finding was that TCR beta sequences accurately predicted the HLA-A and HLA-B alleles for most subjects in the first cohort. The cohort was sequenced for TCR beta chains only, and without alpha or paired-chain data the features that could be detected were limited. The presence/absence analyses assumed that sequencing depth was roughly uniform across donors, and that assumption may not be true. The study gave a list of roughly 150 TCR beta chains associated with cytomegalovirus. Immune exposure information for the cohort was limited to CMV serostatus. Correlated functional status among segregating V segments might be attributable to linkage disequilibrium, but an unknown experimental factor could not be ruled out. A later genetic analysis reported fewer N-insertions in productive TCRs among donors in an Asian-associated ancestry cluster than the roughly 700-donor mean. In an earlier analysis of 500 to 650 of the donors, most TCR beta V segments appeared in productive rearrangements about 87% or about 30% of the time, broadly matching IMGT annotations. Because some donors lacked HLA typing at each locus, the association tests relied only on the typed subset. In a later analysis, TCR association rates were found to vary across HLA loci, with the most associated TCRs seen for DRB1 alleles and the fewest for HLA-C alleles. It was suggested by the authors that the approach could potentially be generalized to other disease states and immunological phenotypes. An association between a missense DCLRE1C variant and V-gene and J-gene trimming of TCR beta chains was found in a later genetic analysis and replicated in an independent cohort. Some IMGT-functional V segments, including TRBV6-2 and TRBV6-3, could not be distinguished by the 87-base-pair reads and were therefore excluded. The classifier was reported to diagnose cytomegalovirus status with high specificity and sensitivity in both the original and validation cohorts. A later analysis found that most CMV-associated TCR beta chains appeared HLA-restricted, with HLA associations seemingly driven largely by CMV exposure.

Sequencing was done on a sample of PBMCs. This TCR was sampled from a man younger than 35 in good health and CMV-seronegative. The chain is made from TRBV5-1 and TRBJ2-1; 9 bases in the middle match TRBD2. The CDR3 region has the sequence CASSLEPGLANNEQFF. The bases read TGCGCCAGCAGCTTGGAACCGGGACTAGCCAACAATGAGCAGTTCTTC.